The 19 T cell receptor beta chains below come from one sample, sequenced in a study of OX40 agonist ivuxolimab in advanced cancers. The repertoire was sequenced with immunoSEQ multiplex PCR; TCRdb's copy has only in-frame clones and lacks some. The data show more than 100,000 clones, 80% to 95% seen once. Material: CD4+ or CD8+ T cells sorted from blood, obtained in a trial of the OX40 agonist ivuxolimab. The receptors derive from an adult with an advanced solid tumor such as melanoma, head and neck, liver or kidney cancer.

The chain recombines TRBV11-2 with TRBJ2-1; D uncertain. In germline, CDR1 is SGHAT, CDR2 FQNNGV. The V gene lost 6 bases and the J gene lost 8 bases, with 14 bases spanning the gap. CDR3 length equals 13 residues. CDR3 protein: CASSRENRYEQFF. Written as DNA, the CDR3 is TGTGCCAGCAGTCGTGAGAACCGGTATGAGCAGTTCTTC. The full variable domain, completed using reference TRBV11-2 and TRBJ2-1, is EAGVAQSPRYKIIEKRQSVAFWCNPISGHATLYWYQQILGQGPKLLIQFQNNGVVDDSQLPKDRFSAERLKGVDSTLKIQPAKLEDSAVYLCASSRENRYEQFFGPGTRLTVL.

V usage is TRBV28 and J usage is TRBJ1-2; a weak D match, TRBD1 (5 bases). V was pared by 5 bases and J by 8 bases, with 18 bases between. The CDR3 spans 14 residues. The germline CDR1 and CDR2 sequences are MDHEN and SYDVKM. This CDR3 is CASSKAGARGGYTF. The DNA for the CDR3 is TGTGCCAGCAGTAAGGCTGGGGCGCGGGGAGGCTACACCTTC.

The CDR3 DNA is TGTGCCAGTAGTAGTCTTTGGCAGGGAAATCAGCCCCAGCATTTT. Its translation is CASSSLWQGNQPQHF. This chain connects TRBV19 to TRBJ1-5, with D possibly matching TRBD1 (5 bases). This CDR3 has 15 amino acids. Looked up from germline, CDR1 is LNHDA and CDR2 is SQIVND (reference sequence). V gave up 4 bases and J gave up 4 bases, with 14 bases separating them. Using reference TRBV19 and TRBJ1-5 for the parts outside the CDR3, the full variable domain is DGGITQSPKYLFRKEGQNVTLSCEQNLNHDAMYWYRQDPGQGLRLIYYSQIVNDFQKGDIAEGYSVSREKKESFPLTVTSAQKNPTAFYLCASSSLWQGNQPQHFGDGTRLSIL.

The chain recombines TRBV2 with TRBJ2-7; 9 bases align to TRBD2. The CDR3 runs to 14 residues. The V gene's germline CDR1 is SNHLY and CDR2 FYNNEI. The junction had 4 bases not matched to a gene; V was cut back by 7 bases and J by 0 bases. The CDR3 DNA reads TGTGCCAGCACCCTGGGACTAGCCTCCTACGAGCAGTACTTC. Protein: CASTLGLASYEQYF.

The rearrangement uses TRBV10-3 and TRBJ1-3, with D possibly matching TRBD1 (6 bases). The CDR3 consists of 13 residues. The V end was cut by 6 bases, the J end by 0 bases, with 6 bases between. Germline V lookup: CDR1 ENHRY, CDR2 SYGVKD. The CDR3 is CAIRDSSGNTIYF. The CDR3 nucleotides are TGTGCCATCAGGGACAGCTCTGGAAACACCATATATTTT.

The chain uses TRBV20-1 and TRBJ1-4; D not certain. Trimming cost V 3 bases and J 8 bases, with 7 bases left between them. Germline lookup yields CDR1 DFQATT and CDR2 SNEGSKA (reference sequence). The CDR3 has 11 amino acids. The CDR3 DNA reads TGCAGTGCTAGTACTTTCGAAAAACTGTTTTTT. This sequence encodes CSASTFEKLFF.

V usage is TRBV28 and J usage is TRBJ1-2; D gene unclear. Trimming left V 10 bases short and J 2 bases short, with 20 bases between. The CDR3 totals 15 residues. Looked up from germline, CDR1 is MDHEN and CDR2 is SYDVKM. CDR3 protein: CATLSAGAGNYGYTF. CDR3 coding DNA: TGTGCCACTCTTAGCGCGGGCGCCGGGAACTATGGCTACACCTTC.

CDR3 in amino acids: CASSSLPAGTGEGYTF. In DNA, the CDR3 is TGTGCCAGCAGCTCCCTCCCTGCAGGGACAGGAGAGGGCTACACCTTC. This rearrangement joins TRBV7-2 to TRBJ1-2, with 8 bases matching TRBD1. Germline lookup yields CDR1 SGHTA and CDR2 FQGNSA. With 4 bases clipped from V and 8 bases from J, the junction kept 15 bases outside the gene matches. There are 16 residues in the CDR3.

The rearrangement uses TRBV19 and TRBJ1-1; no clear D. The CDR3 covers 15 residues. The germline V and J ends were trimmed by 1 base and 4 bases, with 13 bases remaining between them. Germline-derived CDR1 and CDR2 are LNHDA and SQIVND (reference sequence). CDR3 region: CASSIVSGVGTEAFF. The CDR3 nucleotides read TGTGCCAGTAGTATAGTTTCGGGCGTAGGCACTGAAGCTTTCTTT.

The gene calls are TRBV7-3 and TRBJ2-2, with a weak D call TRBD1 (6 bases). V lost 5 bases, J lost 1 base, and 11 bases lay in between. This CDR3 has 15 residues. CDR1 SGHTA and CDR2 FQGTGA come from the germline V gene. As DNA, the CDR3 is TGTGCCAGCAGCCTGAGAGGGGGGAACACCGGGGAGCTGTTTTTT. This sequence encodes CASSLRGGNTGELFF.

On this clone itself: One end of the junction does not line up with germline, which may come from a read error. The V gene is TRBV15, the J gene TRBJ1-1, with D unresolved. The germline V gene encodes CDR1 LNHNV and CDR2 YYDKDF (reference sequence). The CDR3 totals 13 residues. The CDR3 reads CATSRDPNTEAFF. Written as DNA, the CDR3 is TGTGCCACCAGCCGAGACCCGAACACTGAAGCTTTCTTT.

CDR3 sequence (DNA): TGTGCCAGCATAGTGGCGGGAGGGGTCACAGATACGCAGTATTTT. Its translation: CASIVAGGVTDTQYF. The chain couples TRBV6-1 to TRBJ2-3, with TRBD2 matching 9 bases. This CDR3 is 15 amino acids long. V shed 7 bases, J shed 2 bases, and the junction held 7 bases outside the gene matches. Germline values: CDR1 MNHNS, CDR2 SASEGT.

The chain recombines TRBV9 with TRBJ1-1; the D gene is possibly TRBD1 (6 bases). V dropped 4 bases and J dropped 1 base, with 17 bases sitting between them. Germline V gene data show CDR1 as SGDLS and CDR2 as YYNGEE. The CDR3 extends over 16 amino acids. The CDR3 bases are TGTGCCAGCAGCCCCGGGGGTGGGGGGCGGAACACTGAAGCTTTCTTT. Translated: CASSPGGGGRNTEAFF.

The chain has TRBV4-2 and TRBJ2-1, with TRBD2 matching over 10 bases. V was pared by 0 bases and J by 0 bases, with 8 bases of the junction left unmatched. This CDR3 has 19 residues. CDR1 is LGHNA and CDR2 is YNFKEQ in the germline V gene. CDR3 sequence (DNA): TGTGCCAGCAGCCAAGAAAGGGCTAGCGGGAGTATCTCCTACAATGAGCAGTTCTTC. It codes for CASSQERASGSISYNEQFF.

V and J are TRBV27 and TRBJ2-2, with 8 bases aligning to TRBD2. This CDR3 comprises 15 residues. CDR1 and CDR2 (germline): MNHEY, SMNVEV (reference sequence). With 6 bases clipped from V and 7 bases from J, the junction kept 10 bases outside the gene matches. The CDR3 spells CASSRAGGHSGELFF. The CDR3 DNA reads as TGTGCCAGCAGCAGGGCGGGGGGCCATAGCGGGGAGCTGTTTTTT.

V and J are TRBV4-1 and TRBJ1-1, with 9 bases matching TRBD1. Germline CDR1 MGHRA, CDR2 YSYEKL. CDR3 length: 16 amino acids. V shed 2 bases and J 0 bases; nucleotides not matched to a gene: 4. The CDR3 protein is CASSQPGTGMNTEAFF. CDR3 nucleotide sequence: TGCGCCAGCAGCCAACCGGGGACAGGGATGAACACTGAAGCTTTCTTT.

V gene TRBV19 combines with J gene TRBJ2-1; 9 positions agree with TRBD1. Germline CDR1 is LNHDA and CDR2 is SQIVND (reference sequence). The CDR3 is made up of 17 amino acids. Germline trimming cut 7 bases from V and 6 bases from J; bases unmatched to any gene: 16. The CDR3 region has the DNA TGTGCCAGTACGCGGACAGGGGCCACCAGTGCGGTCAATGAGCAGTTCTTC. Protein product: CASTRTGATSAVNEQFF.

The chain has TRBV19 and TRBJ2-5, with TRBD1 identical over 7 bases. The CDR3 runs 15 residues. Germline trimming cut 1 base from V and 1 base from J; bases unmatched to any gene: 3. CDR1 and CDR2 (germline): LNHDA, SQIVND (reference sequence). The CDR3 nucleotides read TGTGCCAGTAGTATAGCAAGGGACAGCCAAGAGACCCAGTACTTC. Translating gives CASSIARDSQETQYF. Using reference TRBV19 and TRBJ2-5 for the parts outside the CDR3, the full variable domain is DGGITQSPKYLFRKEGQNVTLSCEQNLNHDAMYWYRQDPGQGLRLIYYSQIVNDFQKGDIAEGYSVSREKKESFPLTVTSAQKNPTAFYLCASSIARDSQETQYFGPGTRLLVL.

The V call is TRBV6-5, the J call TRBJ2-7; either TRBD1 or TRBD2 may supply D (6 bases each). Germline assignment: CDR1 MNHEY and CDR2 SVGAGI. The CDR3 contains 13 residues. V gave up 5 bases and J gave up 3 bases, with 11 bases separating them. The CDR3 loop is CASSTGRRYEQYF. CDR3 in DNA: TGTGCCAGCAGTACAGGGAGGCGCTACGAGCAGTACTTC.